These 31 T cell receptor beta chains were all obtained from the same sample, sequenced in a study of blood T cell repertoires in COVID-19. Measured with immunoSEQ multiplex PCR; TCRdb has only the in-frame clones, and not every one. Of approximately 260,000 clones listed, about 80% were seen once; the top ten hold around 4.1%. The source material was PBMCs or T cells enriched from blood (not recorded which). All receptors derive from a young man with acute COVID-19.

The V call is TRBV19, the J call TRBJ2-6; D is undetermined. The germline V and J ends were trimmed by 6 bases and 0 bases, with 12 bases remaining between them. Germline V CDR1 and CDR2: LNHDA, SQIVND (reference sequence). The CDR3 is made up of 16 amino acids. CDR3 DNA sequence: TGTGCCAGTAGGGCGGATTTATTCTCTGGGGCCAACGTCCTGACTTTC. This sequence encodes CASRADLFSGANVLTF.

This chain joins TRBV11-3 and TRBJ2-1, with TRBD1 identical over 10 bases. The CDR3 totals 15 residues. CDR1 and CDR2 from the germline V gene are SGHNT and YENEEA. The ends lost 4 bases at V and 5 bases at J; junction bases unmatched: 5. The CDR3 nucleotides read TGTGCCAGCAGCTCCCGGGACAGGGGCCACAATGAGCAGTTCTTC. Protein: CASSSRDRGHNEQFF.

The chain uses TRBV6-5 and TRBJ2-7; D possibly corresponds to TRBD2 (6 bases). The CDR3 covers 15 residues. Germline V gene sequence: CDR1 MNHEY, CDR2 SVGAGI. Deletions cut 6 bases from V and 2 bases from J, with 17 bases between. The DNA of the CDR3 is TGTGCCAGCAGCACCACTGGGACTGGTACCTACGAGCAGTACGTC. Protein product: CASSTTGTGTYEQYV.

The chain recombines TRBV15 with TRBJ1-6; 7 bases agree with TRBD1. Trimming removed 9 bases from V and 5 bases from J; junction bases left unmatched: 1. This CDR3 is built from 12 residues. Per the germline V gene, CDR1 is LNHNV and CDR2 is YYDKDF (reference sequence). The CDR3 DNA reads TGTGCCACAGGGACAGATAATTCACCCCTCCACTTT. This translates into CATGTDNSPLHF.

The V and J genes are TRBV19 and TRBJ2-1, with TRBD1 as a possible D gene (6 bases). Germline V lookup: CDR1 LNHDA, CDR2 SQIVND (reference sequence). V was clipped by 4 bases and J by 3 bases, with 7 bases between them. This CDR3 is built from 13 residues. In nucleotides, the CDR3 is TGTGCCAGTAGTAGGGACAACTACAATGAGCAGTTCTTC. Residues: CASSRDNYNEQFF. Drawing the rest from reference TRBV19 and TRBJ2-1, the complete variable domain is DGGITQSPKYLFRKEGQNVTLSCEQNLNHDAMYWYRQDPGQGLRLIYYSQIVNDFQKGDIAEGYSVSREKKESFPLTVTSAQKNPTAFYLCASSRDNYNEQFFGPGTRLTVL.

This clone was seen just once. This rearrangement joins TRBV6-5 to TRBJ2-6; 7 bases are a match to TRBD1. V dropped 6 bases and J dropped 4; count of bases not matched to a gene: 6. The CDR3 loop spans 15 amino acids. The germline CDR1 and CDR2 sequences are MNHEY and SVGAGI. The CDR3 spells CASRDRASGANVLTF. The CDR3 DNA is TGTGCCAGCAGAGACAGGGCTTCAGGGGCCAACGTCCTGACTTTC.

The chain combines TRBV9 with TRBJ2-2; 12 bases align to TRBD2. Germline CDR1 is SGDLS and CDR2 is YYNGEE. The length of the CDR3 is 18 residues. Losses at the gene ends were 4 bases for V and 0 bases for J; bases not matched to a gene: 7. The CDR3 DNA reads TGTGCCAGCAGCTCAGCCGGGACTAGCGGGCCGAACACCGGGGAGCTGTTTTTT. Its translation: CASSSAGTSGPNTGELFF. Filled out from reference TRBV9 and TRBJ2-2, the complete variable domain reads DSGVTQTPKHLITATGQRVTLRCSPRSGDLSVYWYQQSLDQGLQFLIQYYNGEERAKGNILERFSAQQFPDLHSELNLSSLELGDSALYFCASSSAGTSGPNTGELFFGEGSRLTVL.

The chain has TRBV9 and TRBJ1-6, with TRBD1 matching 7 bases. Trimming at V came to 0 bases and at J to 5 bases, leaving 8 bases not matched to a gene. Germline loops: CDR1 SGDLS, CDR2 YYNGEE. The CDR3 extends over 17 amino acids. This CDR3 reads CASSVEGGGQNNSPLHF. DNA of the CDR3: TGTGCCAGCAGCGTAGAAGGAGGGGGACAGAATAATTCACCCCTCCACTTT.

V gene TRBV28 combines with J gene TRBJ1-2, with D perhaps TRBD1 (5 bases). With 6 bases removed from V and 8 bases from J, the gap between germline ends came to 19 bases. The germline V gene has CDR1 MDHEN and CDR2 SYDVKM. This CDR3 contains 14 residues. CDR3 DNA sequence: TGTGCCAGCAGCCCCGCGGGGACCCCGGGGGGCTACACCTTC. Protein product: CASSPAGTPGGYTF.

This chain links TRBV7-2 with TRBJ2-2; TRBD2 matches 7 bases. The V gene's germline CDR1 is SGHTA and CDR2 FQGNSA. This CDR3 has 17 residues. The V gene end was trimmed by 4 bases and the J gene end by 6 bases; junction bases not matched to a gene: 14. CDR3 residues: CASSSGVTSEIAGELFF. CDR3 bases: TGTGCCAGCAGCTCCGGAGTTACTAGCGAGATTGCCGGGGAGCTGTTTTTT.

The chain employs TRBV14 and TRBJ2-1; 7 positions match TRBD2. Germline CDR1 is SGHDN and CDR2 is FVKESK. With 3 bases clipped from V and 5 bases from J, the junction kept 16 bases outside the gene matches. This CDR3 has 18 amino acids. This CDR3 is CASSQEAPGRIGDNEQFF. The CDR3 coding sequence is TGTGCCAGCAGCCAGGAAGCTCCCGGGAGGATAGGGGACAATGAGCAGTTCTTC.

V is TRBV5-8 and J is TRBJ2-2; D is unresolved. Trimming cost V 1 base and J 4 bases, with 8 bases left between them. This CDR3 is built from 14 residues. Germline V CDR1 and CDR2: SGHTS, YDEGEE. The CDR3 DNA reads as TGTGCCAGCAGCTTGTCTGGCCGCACCGGGGAGCTGTTTTTT. Its translation: CASSLSGRTGELFF.

This clone was counted between two and nine times. This chain joins TRBV4-2 and TRBJ2-3; 11 bases are shared with TRBD2. Germline V CDR1 and CDR2: LGHNA, YNFKEQ. The CDR3 is 17 residues long. With 5 bases clipped from V and 5 bases from J, the junction kept 12 bases outside the gene matches. The CDR3 sequence: CASSVTSGSGAVDTQYF. CDR3 sequence (DNA): TGTGCCAGCAGCGTTACTAGCGGGAGTGGTGCTGTAGATACGCAGTATTTT.

This clone was detected a few times. The chain combines TRBV15 with TRBJ1-1; 7 bases agree with TRBD1. The length of the CDR3 is 14 residues. The germline gives CDR1 LNHNV, CDR2 YYDKDF (reference sequence). Trimming at V came to 5 bases and at J to 2 bases, leaving 5 bases not matched to a gene. CDR3 loop: CATSARQGNTEAFF. The CDR3 nucleotides are TGTGCCACCAGCGCTCGACAGGGAAACACTGAAGCTTTCTTT.

The rearrangement links TRBV5-6 to TRBJ2-7, with D perhaps matching TRBD1 (6 bases). The CDR3 is 15 residues long. Looked up from germline, CDR1 is SGHDT and CDR2 is YYEEEE. Trimming took 4 bases from V and 4 from J, leaving 18 bases between them. As DNA, the CDR3 is TGTGCCAGCAGCACCCTATCCGGGACACTATACGAGCAGTACGTC. Its protein product is CASSTLSGTLYEQYV.

The chain carries TRBV5-5 and TRBJ2-3; 7 bases are a match to TRBD2. CDR3 size: 15 residues. Germline values: CDR1 SGHKS, CDR2 YYEKEE (reference sequence). With V trimmed by 6 bases and J by 5 bases, 12 bases remained unmatched. The CDR3 DNA follows: TGTGCCAGCACCCCCGGGGGAGGGAAAATAGATACGCAGTATTTT. Its protein is CASTPGGGKIDTQYF.

This chain links TRBV5-1 with TRBJ2-2; D call uncertain. Between the trimmed V and J ends, which lost 1 base and 2 bases, there was a span of 12 bases. The CDR3 consists of 16 residues. CDR1 and CDR2 (germline): SGHRS, YFSETQ. CDR3 sequence reads: CASSLYSHPNTGELFF. CDR3 coding DNA: TGCGCCAGCAGCTTGTACAGTCACCCTAACACCGGGGAGCTGTTTTTT.

V usage is TRBV21-1 and J usage is TRBJ2-2; TRBD1, the D gene given by the table, was not confirmed from the DNA. TRBV21-1 is a recognized pseudogene. The CDR3 contains 15 residues. CDR3: CASTLSGGRAGELFF. The CDR3 coding sequence is TGTGCCAGCACCCTCTCAGGGGGCAGGGCCGGGGAGCTGTTTTTT.

A single count supports this clone. The J gene is TRBJ2-2, the V gene TRBV11-1; TRBD1 might be the D (6 bases). Germline CDR1 SGHAT, CDR2 FQDESV (reference sequence). The CDR3 sequence is 14 residues long. Between the trimmed V and J ends, which lost 5 bases and 7 bases, there was a span of 14 bases. The CDR3 nucleotides read TGTGCCAGCAGCCCCGAGGGGGATGGCGGGGAGCTGTTTTTT. Amino acid sequence: CASSPEGDGGELFF. Combining the CDR3 with reference TRBV11-1 and TRBJ2-2 gives the whole variable domain EAEVAQSPRYKITEKSQAVAFWCDPISGHATLYWYRQILGQGPELLVQFQDESVVDDSQLPKDRFSAERLKGVDSTLKIQPAELGDSAMYLCASSPEGDGGELFFGEGSRLTVL.

Turning to this clone: Other nucleotide sequences from this sample produce the same CDR3. J is TRBJ2-1 and V is TRBV18, with a tentative D call TRBD1 (5 bases). Trimming pared 3 bases from V and 4 bases from J, leaving 7 bases between. Germline values: CDR1 KGHSH, CDR2 LQKENI. This CDR3 has 13 residues. The CDR3 region has the DNA TGTGCCAGCTCACCTGACAGTTACAATGAGCAGTTCTTC. Translating gives CASSPDSYNEQFF.

The chain employs TRBV5-1 and TRBJ2-5, with 8 bases fitting TRBD1. The trim removed 4 bases at V and 5 bases at J, leaving 19 bases unmatched. CDR1 and CDR2 (germline): SGHRS, YFSETQ. The CDR3 length is 18 residues. CDR3 sequence reads: CASSHLSLGQGLKETQYF. CDR3 nucleotide sequence: TGCGCCAGCAGCCACTTATCCCTAGGACAGGGCTTGAAGGAGACCCAGTACTTC.

The chain has TRBV7-9 and TRBJ2-1; D may be TRBD1 (5 bases). Trimming took off 5 bases at V and 4 bases at J, with 12 bases between the two ends. Looked up from germline, CDR1 is SEHNR and CDR2 is FQNEAQ (reference sequence). The CDR3 has 14 amino acids. The CDR3 DNA is TGTGCCAGCAGCCGCTTAGGGGATTACAATGAGCAGTTCTTC. This sequence encodes CASSRLGDYNEQFF.

For this clone: At one end, the junction sequence differs from germline, possibly due to a read error. This rearrangement joins TRBV7-9 to TRBJ1-2; a possible D gene is TRBD1 (5 bases). The CDR3 is 14 residues long. Germline V gene data show CDR1 as SEHNR and CDR2 as FQNEAQ (reference sequence). The CDR3 region is CASSSRAYNHGYTF. CDR3 bases: TGTGCCAGCAGCTCCAGGGCCTATAACCATGGCTACACCTTC.

The V gene is TRBV27, the J gene TRBJ2-5, with TRBD2 matching 7 bases. The CDR3 runs to 14 residues. V was pared by 5 bases and J by 1 base, with 4 bases of the junction left unmatched. CDR1 is MNHEY and CDR2 is SMNVEV in the germline V gene (reference sequence). In DNA form, the CDR3 reads TGTGCCAGCAGTCGAGCGGGGCGCCAAGAGACCCAGTACTTC. Amino acid sequence: CASSRAGRQETQYF.

This clone was detected once. This chain links TRBV27 with TRBJ2-1; D is perhaps TRBD2 (5 bases). CDR1 and CDR2 (germline): MNHEY, SMNVEV (reference sequence). The CDR3 covers 11 residues. Deletions cut 5 bases from V and 7 bases from J, with 6 bases between. The CDR3 nucleotides are TGTGCCAGCAGTCGGGGAAATGAGCAGTTCTTC. Protein sequence: CASSRGNEQFF.

The V call is TRBV7-9, the J call TRBJ1-4, with 9 bases aligning to TRBD1. Trimming took 5 bases from V and 8 from J; bases not matched to a gene: 6. Germline assignment: CDR1 SEHNR and CDR2 FQNEAQ (reference sequence). CDR3 length: 14 residues. For the CDR3, the DNA is TGTGCCAGCAGCGACCGGACAGGGGCGGAAAAACTGTTTTTT. It translates to CASSDRTGAEKLFF.

The V call is TRBV7-8, the J call TRBJ2-7, with a possible D match to TRBD2 (6 bases). This CDR3 contains 14 residues. CDR1 and CDR2 (germline): SGHVS, FQNEAQ. V was clipped by 5 bases and J by 5 bases, with 16 bases between them. The CDR3 sequence: CASSPTGRIHEQYV. CDR3 nucleotide sequence: TGTGCCAGCAGCCCGACGGGGAGGATCCACGAGCAGTACGTC.

This sequence joins TRBV2 and TRBJ1-4, with D maybe TRBD1 (5 bases). The CDR3 has 13 residues. V was clipped by 6 bases and J by 5 bases, with 10 bases between them. Germline loops: CDR1 SNHLY, CDR2 FYNNEI. The CDR3 nucleotides are TGTGCCAGCAGGCCGGGGGGGAATGAAAAACTGTTTTTT. This translates into CASRPGGNEKLFF.

V gene TRBV27 combines with J gene TRBJ2-1, with a weak D call TRBD2 (5 bases). Germline lookup yields CDR1 MNHEY and CDR2 SMNVEV (reference sequence). Between the trimmed V and J ends, which lost 3 bases and 7 bases, there was a span of 13 bases. This CDR3 has 14 residues. The CDR3 sequence: CASSFGSRPNEQFF. The CDR3 region has the DNA TGTGCCAGCAGTTTTGGGAGTAGACCGAATGAGCAGTTCTTC.

This chain joins TRBV11-2 and TRBJ2-7; D gene unclear. Trimming shortened V by 4 bases and J by 0 bases, and 10 bases separated the two germline ends. The V gene's germline CDR1 is SGHAT and CDR2 FQNNGV. The CDR3 extends over 14 amino acids. The CDR3 region is CASSSTASSYEQYV. CDR3 bases: TGTGCCAGCAGCTCGACGGCTAGCTCCTACGAGCAGTACGTC.

This chain joins TRBV12-3 or TRBV12-4 and TRBJ1-1; D is undetermined. The length of the CDR3 is 13 residues. Between the trimmed V and J ends, which lost 6 bases and 1 base, there was a span of 9 bases. The CDR3 protein is CASSRTWNTEAFF. Here the CDR3 DNA reads TGTGCCAGCAGCCGGACTTGGAACACTGAAGCTTTCTTT.